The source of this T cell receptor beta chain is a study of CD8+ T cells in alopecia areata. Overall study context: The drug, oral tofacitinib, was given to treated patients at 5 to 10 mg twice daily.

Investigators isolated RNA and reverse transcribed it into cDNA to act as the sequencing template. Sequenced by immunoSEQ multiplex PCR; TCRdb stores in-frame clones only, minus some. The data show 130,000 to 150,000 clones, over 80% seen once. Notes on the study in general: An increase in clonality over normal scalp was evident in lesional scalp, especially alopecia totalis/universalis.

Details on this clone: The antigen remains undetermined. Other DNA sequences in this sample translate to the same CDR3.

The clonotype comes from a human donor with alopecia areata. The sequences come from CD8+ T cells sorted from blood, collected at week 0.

The CDR3 reads CASSLAGTEQFF. The CDR3 region has the DNA TGTGCCAGCAGCTTAGCAGGTACTGAGCAGTTCTTC. The rearrangement links TRBV7-9 to TRBJ2-1; D is unresolved. V lost 0 bases to trimming and J lost 9 bases, with 6 bases between them. The CDR3 has 12 residues. Looked up from germline, CDR1 is SEHNR and CDR2 is FQNEAQ (reference sequence).